This T cell receptor (beta chain) was captured by sequencing in a study of cytomegalovirus exposure and HLA in healthy donors. Looking at the study overall: In terms of ancestry, the Caucasian-associated cluster contained 75% to 90% of the 398 genotyped donors. Overall study findings and caveats: TCR beta chains numbering some 160 were designated cytomegalovirus-associated.

The PCR was carried out with 60 Vbeta primers and 13 Jbeta primers. Method: immunoSEQ multiplex PCR; TCRdb's copy keeps in-frame clones and lacks some. The table lists 130,000 or so clones, approximately 71% of them singletons. This clone has only a few counts. The antigen remains unidentified. Germline loops: CDR1 MNHNS, CDR2 SASEGT. V trimming: 4 bases; J trimming: 2 bases; junction bases outside the gene matches: 8. CDR3 length: 15 residues. Among the donors, all were healthy bone marrow donors. The sequence was collected from a man aged 40-50 years in good health and CMV-seronegative. Material for sequencing was PBMCs. This chain joins TRBV6-1 and TRBJ2-7; 7 nucleotides match TRBD1. The CDR3 DNA follows: TGTGCCAGCAGTGTCTACCGGGACAGAACCTACGAGCAGTACTTC. Encoded protein: CASSVYRDRTYEQYF.